This entry lists 32 T cell receptor beta chains sequenced from one sample in a study of early T cells in non-severe SARS-CoV-2 infection. MiXCR was run by TCRdb on the 5' RACE reads, yielding one entry per CDR3 protein. The sample consists of tens of thousands of distinct CDR3 sequences, 12% of them appearing once. Sequenced sample: whole blood. These receptors were collected from an adult who was a healthcare worker with PCR-confirmed SARS-CoV-2 infection or an uninfected control (not recorded which).

The chain couples TRBV29-1 to TRBJ2-1; TRBD1 aligns across 9 bases. With V trimmed by 3 bases and J by 6 bases, 6 bases remained unmatched. The CDR3 extends over 14 amino acids. The germline V gene encodes CDR1 SQVTM and CDR2 ANQGSEA. The CDR3 DNA follows: TGCAGCGTTGACCGGGACAGGGTCGTCAATGAGCAGTTCTTC. Translated: CSVDRDRVVNEQFF.

At least ten counts were recorded for this clonotype. This chain links TRBV5-1 with TRBJ2-4; 10 bases map to TRBD2. Germline V gene data show CDR1 as SGHRS and CDR2 as YFSETQ. This CDR3 contains 19 residues. With V trimmed by 1 base and J by 1 base, 11 bases remained unmatched. The CDR3 sequence is CASSLPSGRAGVAKNIQYF. CDR3 DNA: TGCGCCAGCAGCTTGCCCAGCGGGAGGGCCGGCGTGGCCAAAAACATTCAGTACTTC.

The rearrangement links TRBV7-6 to TRBJ2-5, with TRBD2 matching 9 bases. The CDR3 loop spans 14 amino acids. The V gene end was trimmed by 5 bases and the J gene end by 5 bases; junction bases not matched to a gene: 6. The germline CDR1 and CDR2 sequences are SGHVS and FNYEAQ. In nucleotides, the CDR3 is TGTGCCAGCAGCCGCCGCGGGGGGGTGGAGACCCAGTACTTC. Protein: CASSRRGGVETQYF.

The chain is built from TRBV7-3 and TRBJ2-3; D not certain. The V gene's germline CDR1 is SGHTA and CDR2 FQGTGA. V was clipped by 1 base and J by 6 bases, with 8 bases between them. This CDR3 has 13 amino acids. CDR3 region: CASSLKTGDTQYF. Written as DNA, the CDR3 is TGTGCCAGCAGCTTAAAGACTGGGGATACGCAGTATTTT.

This clonotype was seen more than once but under ten times. The chain uses TRBV20-1 and TRBJ2-2, with a possible D match to TRBD1 (5 bases). This CDR3 is 14 amino acids long. Germline CDR1 DFQATT, CDR2 SNEGSKA (reference sequence). The germline V and J ends were trimmed by 6 bases and 2 bases, with 13 bases remaining between them. CDR3: CSARGQGNTGELFF. CDR3 sequence (DNA): TGCAGTGCCCGTGGGCAGGGAAACACCGGGGAGCTGTTTTTT.

This chain connects TRBV3-1 to TRBJ2-5, with 11 bases lining up with TRBD2. The trim removed 2 bases at V and 3 bases at J, leaving 5 bases unmatched. Germline V gene data show CDR1 as LGHDT and CDR2 as YNNKEL (reference sequence). This CDR3 comprises 16 residues. The CDR3 sequence is CASSQFALAGEETQYF. DNA for the CDR3: TGTGCCAGCAGCCAATTCGCACTAGCGGGAGAAGAGACCCAGTACTTC.

The table lists this clonotype with many counts. The J gene is TRBJ1-1, the V gene TRBV20-1, with a tentative D call TRBD1 (5 bases). Per germline, CDR1 DFQATT and CDR2 SNEGSKA (reference sequence). This CDR3 contains 14 residues. V shed 0 bases and J shed 1 base, with 9 bases lying between them. The DNA for the CDR3 is TGCAGTGCTAGAGATGGGGGACCGAACACTGAAGCTTTCTTT. Translated: CSARDGGPNTEAFF.

J is TRBJ1-1 and V is TRBV5-1; D is uncertain. Germline V gene sequence: CDR1 SGHRS, CDR2 YFSETQ. V lost 0 bases and J 0 bases, leaving 12 bases between the germline ends. The CDR3 covers 16 residues. Here the CDR3 DNA reads TGCGCCAGCAGCTTGGACGGGGTGAGGATGAACACTGAAGCTTTCTTT. Translation gives CASSLDGVRMNTEAFF. Full variable domain (rest looked up from reference TRBV5-1 and TRBJ1-1): KAGVTQTPRYLIKTRGQQVTLSCSPISGHRSVSWYQQTPGQGLQFLFEYFSETQRNKGNFPGRFSGRQFSNSRSEMNVSTLELGDSALYLCASSLDGVRMNTEAFFGQGTRLTVV.

This clonotype occurred a few times. The DNA for the CDR3 is TGTGCCACCCTAGCGGGAGAAAAAACCACAGATACGCAGTATTTT. It specifies CATLAGEKTTDTQYF. This chain connects TRBV15 to TRBJ2-3, with 10 bases that match TRBD2. The CDR3 sequence is 15 residues long. Germline CDR1 reads LNHNV; CDR2 reads YYDKDF (reference sequence). The J segment lost 2 bases and the V segment lost 8 bases, leaving 7 bases of the junction unmatched.

This clonotype was counted only a few times. The chain links TRBV5-6 to TRBJ1-2, with D possibly matching TRBD1 (5 bases). This CDR3 comprises 15 residues. V shed 3 bases and J shed 6 bases, with 18 bases lying between them. Germline CDR1 is SGHDT and CDR2 is YYEEEE. CDR3 amino acids: CASSWQGTRPDGYTF. The CDR3 DNA sequence: TGTGCCAGCAGCTGGCAGGGTACTCGACCTGATGGCTACACCTTC.

This clonotype was seen at least ten times. The rearrangement joins TRBV11-2 to TRBJ2-1; D unclear. The CDR3 contains 13 residues. CDR1 is SGHAT, CDR2 FQNNGV, per germline. With 5 bases removed from V and 7 bases from J, the gap between germline ends came to 12 bases. The CDR3 reads CASSVFLGNEQFF. The CDR3 DNA sequence: TGTGCCAGCAGCGTATTTCTGGGGAATGAGCAGTTCTTC.

This clonotype was seen more than once but under ten times. The V and J genes are TRBV28 and TRBJ2-3, with 7 bases matching TRBD2. This CDR3 spans 16 amino acids. Germline V CDR1 and CDR2: MDHEN, SYDVKM. V shed 2 bases and J 5 bases; nucleotides not matched to a gene: 10. The CDR3, as DNA: TGTGCCAGCAGTTTAGGTCCGGCGGGAGCGGGAGATACGCAGTATTTT. It yields the protein CASSLGPAGAGDTQYF.

The table lists this clonotype with many counts. The rearrangement links TRBV25-1 to TRBJ2-1; D perhaps matches TRBD1 (6 bases). The CDR3 is made up of 11 amino acids. Trimming removed 5 bases from V and 9 bases from J, with 8 bases in between. Germline assignment: CDR1 MGHDK and CDR2 SYGVNS. The CDR3 DNA reads as TGTGCCAGCAGTTGGGGGCTTGAGCAGTTCTTC. Translating it yields CASSWGLEQFF.

The V call is TRBV20-1, the J call TRBJ1-5; no firm D call. CDR3 size: 15 residues. The germline V gene has CDR1 DFQATT and CDR2 SNEGSKA (reference sequence). V lost 3 bases and J lost 0, with 12 bases in between. The CDR3: CSASDRGYSNQPQHF. In nucleotides, the CDR3 is TGCAGTGCTAGCGATAGAGGGTATAGCAATCAGCCCCAGCATTTT.

The chain links TRBV9 to TRBJ1-1, with D maybe TRBD1 (6 bases). V lost 2 bases and J lost 4, with 12 bases in between. Germline V gives CDR1 SGDLS, CDR2 YYNGEE. This CDR3 has 14 residues. The CDR3 DNA reads as TGTGCCAGCAGCGTGAACAGGGTGGGCACTGAAGCTTTCTTT. Translated: CASSVNRVGTEAFF.

This clonotype was seen a few times. The chain combines TRBV20-1 with TRBJ2-7; D may be TRBD2 (6 bases). V lost 7 bases and J 3 bases, leaving 13 bases between the germline ends. Per the germline V gene, CDR1 is DFQATT and CDR2 is SNEGSKA (reference sequence). The length of the CDR3 is 12 residues. DNA for the CDR3: TGCAGTGGTCTCGGGAGTGTCTACGAGCAGTACTTC. Encoded protein: CSGLGSVYEQYF.

This clonotype was seen at least ten times. The rearrangement uses TRBV29-1 and TRBJ2-1, with 8 positions matching TRBD2. CDR1 SQVTM and CDR2 ANQGSEA come from the germline V gene. V was pared by 4 bases and J by 4 bases, with 12 bases of the junction left unmatched. The CDR3 spans 16 residues. The CDR3: CSVGDPAGGPYNEQFF. DNA for the CDR3: TGCAGCGTTGGGGACCCGGCGGGAGGCCCTTACAATGAGCAGTTCTTC.

This clonotype was observed many times. The J gene is TRBJ2-7, the V gene TRBV27, with TRBD2 matching over 8 bases. CDR1 is MNHEY, CDR2 SMNVEV, per germline (reference sequence). V lost 9 bases and J lost 6; bases outside the gene matches: 13. The CDR3 is made up of 14 amino acids. CDR3 amino acids: CASPPGGQPFEQYF. CDR3 in DNA: TGTGCCAGTCCTCCGGGGGGGCAGCCCTTCGAGCAGTACTTC.

This clonotype was counted ten times or more. The chain carries TRBV5-1 and TRBJ1-1; D not certain. Per germline, CDR1 SGHRS and CDR2 YFSETQ. This CDR3 region has 13 residues. V lost 5 bases to trimming and J lost 1 base, with 9 bases between them. The CDR3 DNA follows: TGCGCCAGCAGTCCCGACAAGAACACTGAAGCTTTCTTT. Its protein is CASSPDKNTEAFF.

In this sample, this clonotype turned up many times. The rearrangement uses TRBV6-2 or TRBV6-3 and TRBJ2-2; TRBD1 agrees at 7 bases. Germline V gene sequence: CDR1 MNHEY, CDR2 SVGEGT. The V segment lost 0 bases and the J segment 5 bases; nucleotides outside the gene matches: 3. The CDR3 spans 15 residues. The CDR3 region has the DNA TGTGCCAGCAGTTACTCTACAGGGGTGACCGGGGAGCTGTTTTTT. Protein: CASSYSTGVTGELFF.

Many counts were recorded for this clonotype. V is TRBV29-1 and J is TRBJ2-3; D unresolved. There are 14 residues in the CDR3. Trimming took 1 base from V and 1 from J, leaving 9 bases between them. From germline, CDR1 is SQVTM and CDR2 ANQGSEA. CDR3 region: CSVEGNPGTDTQYF. DNA for the CDR3: TGCAGCGTTGAAGGGAACCCGGGCACAGATACGCAGTATTTT.

This chain connects TRBV12-3 or TRBV12-4 to TRBJ2-3, with D possibly TRBD1 on 6 matching bases. The CDR3 sequence is 15 residues long. V was cut by 8 bases and J by 2 bases, with 17 bases left in between. CDR3 amino acids: CASLLGGVPTDTQYF. The DNA of the CDR3 is TGTGCCAGCCTACTAGGGGGAGTTCCCACAGATACGCAGTATTTT.

The chain is built from TRBV6-5 and TRBJ2-3, with 11 bases fitting TRBD2. The J segment lost 6 bases and the V segment lost 0 bases, leaving 5 bases of the junction unmatched. The CDR3 is made up of 16 amino acids. Germline V lookup: CDR1 MNHEY, CDR2 SVGAGI. CDR3 loop: CASSYSTSGGRDTQYF. CDR3 in DNA: TGTGCCAGCAGTTACTCAACTAGCGGGGGTAGGGATACGCAGTATTTT.

This clonotype was recorded a few times. V gene TRBV27 combines with J gene TRBJ1-1, with D tentatively TRBD1 (6 bases). CDR1 is MNHEY, CDR2 SMNVEV, per germline (reference sequence). Trimming shortened V by 6 bases and J by 0 bases, and 14 bases separated the two germline ends. This CDR3 region has 15 residues. The CDR3 DNA reads as TGTGCCAGCAGGCGGACAGTCCCCATGAACACTGAAGCTTTCTTT. Protein sequence: CASRRTVPMNTEAFF.

In its sample, this clonotype was seen once. The rearrangement links TRBV28 to TRBJ2-1; the D gene is possibly TRBD2 (5 bases). With 8 bases removed from V and 2 bases from J, the gap between germline ends came to 7 bases. The CDR3 runs 12 residues. Per the germline V gene, CDR1 is MDHEN and CDR2 is SYDVKM. Here the CDR3 reads CASEGAYNEQFF. CDR3 DNA: TGTGCCAGCGAGGGTGCCTACAATGAGCAGTTCTTC.

This clonotype was detected many times. The chain couples TRBV20-1 to TRBJ2-7, with 8 positions matching TRBD1. V lost 6 bases and J lost 3; bases outside the gene matches: 10. The germline CDR1 and CDR2 sequences are DFQATT and SNEGSKA (reference sequence). There are 14 residues in the CDR3. The CDR3 nucleotides are TGCAGTGCCAGCATCCCCACAGGGGGCTACGAGCAGTACTTC. This translates into CSASIPTGGYEQYF.

This clonotype was seen many times. Written as DNA, the CDR3 is TGTGCCAGCAGCCGGACAGGACAGCAGAACACTGAAGCTTTCTTT. Protein sequence: CASSRTGQQNTEAFF. This chain joins TRBV7-2 and TRBJ1-1, with 7 nucleotides matching TRBD1. This CDR3 region has 15 residues. Trimming removed 5 bases from V and 1 base from J; junction bases left unmatched: 7. From germline, CDR1 is SGHTA and CDR2 FQGNSA.

The CDR3 spells CASSLSGRELFF. As DNA, the CDR3 is TGTGCCAGCAGCCTTAGCGGGAGGGAGCTGTTTTTT. This chain connects TRBV28 to TRBJ2-2; 8 nucleotides agree with TRBD2. Per germline, CDR1 MDHEN and CDR2 SYDVKM. This CDR3 has 12 residues. The V segment lost 6 bases and the J segment 9 bases; nucleotides outside the gene matches: 3.

This clonotype has only a few counts. This rearrangement joins TRBV11-3 to TRBJ2-1; D possibly corresponds to TRBD2 (6 bases). CDR1 is SGHNT, CDR2 YENEEA, per germline. V lost 1 base and J lost 8, with 15 bases in between. The CDR3 has 15 amino acids. The CDR3 DNA follows: TGTGCCAGCAGCTTAGGTGGGACTTTTTTCGATGAGCAGTTCTTC. Encoded protein: CASSLGGTFFDEQFF.

The chain is built from TRBV20-1 and TRBJ2-1; D may be TRBD2 (6 bases). Germline CDR1 reads DFQATT; CDR2 reads SNEGSKA (reference sequence). V gave up 4 bases and J gave up 4 bases, with 17 bases separating them. The CDR3 is made up of 15 amino acids. The CDR3 spells CSATGGASEYNEQFF. The CDR3 nucleotides are TGCAGTGCTACAGGAGGGGCTAGCGAATACAATGAGCAGTTCTTC.

This clonotype turned up a few times. The chain is built from TRBV7-9 and TRBJ2-3; 16 bases are a match to TRBD2. CDR1 SEHNR and CDR2 FQNEAQ come from the germline V gene (reference sequence). V lost 8 bases to trimming and J lost 4 bases; unmatched junction nucleotides: 3. The CDR3 spans 15 residues. DNA for the CDR3: TGTGCCAGCGGGACTAGCGGGAGGGCAGCAGATACGCAGTATTTT. It encodes CASGTSGRAADTQYF.

This clonotype turned up a few times. The junction departs from the called germline gene at one end, perhaps through a read error. V gene TRBV29-1 combines with J gene TRBJ1-5, with D possibly matching TRBD1 (6 bases). This CDR3 comprises 14 residues. Germline V gene sequence: CDR1 SQVTM, CDR2 ANQGSEA. The CDR3 here is CSVGGADSNQSQHF. The CDR3, as DNA: TGCAGCGTTGGGGGGGCTGATAGCAATCAGTCCCAGCATTTT.